The 27 T cell receptor beta chains listed next were all sequenced from one sample in a study of radiation and T cells in renal cell carcinoma. Using immunoSEQ multiplex PCR, the repertoire was profiled, and TCRdb retains in-frame clones only, with some absent. In the table there are under 150,000 clones, 80% to 90% of which are singletons. Time point reported: blood 2 weeks post-SBRT. Treatment here: 15 Gy SBRT to primary tumor, nephrectomy 4 weeks later. Here the sequenced sample was blood, taken from a patient whose treatment included radiotherapy and nephrectomy. These receptors were taken from a woman aged 60-75 years with renal cell carcinoma.

The rearrangement uses TRBV5-1 and TRBJ1-1; D not resolved. Germline V gives CDR1 SGHRS, CDR2 YFSETQ. The CDR3 extends over 15 amino acids. The V and J ends lost 4 bases and 2 bases respectively, with 15 bases between them. CDR3 in amino acids: CASSPLGGSNTEAFF. For the CDR3, the DNA is TGCGCCAGCAGCCCCCTCGGAGGCAGCAACACTGAAGCTTTCTTT. Full variable domain (remainder filled in from reference TRBV5-1 and TRBJ1-1): KAGVTQTPRYLIKTRGQQVTLSCSPISGHRSVSWYQQTPGQGLQFLFEYFSETQRNKGNFPGRFSGRQFSNSRSEMNVSTLELGDSALYLCASSPLGGSNTEAFFGQGTRLTVV.

The chain carries TRBV18 and TRBJ2-5; no reliable D call. The J call may be wrong; the DNA end is better matched by TRBJ2-7. The length of the CDR3 is 12 residues. CDR1 KGHSH and CDR2 LQKENI come from the germline V gene. CDR3 nucleotides: TGTGCCAGCTCAGGCCAGTACTACGAGCAGTACTTC. Residues: CASSGQYYEQYF.

CDR3 amino acids: CASSVTGETNYEQYF. The DNA for the CDR3 is TGTGCCAGCAGCGTGACAGGGGAAACTAACTACGAGCAGTACTTC. The chain links TRBV9 to TRBJ2-7, with 8 bases matching TRBD1. CDR3 size: 15 residues. The germline V gene encodes CDR1 SGDLS and CDR2 YYNGEE. The ends lost 2 bases at V and 3 bases at J; junction bases unmatched: 7.

This rearrangement joins TRBV5-6 to TRBJ1-2; unclear D gene. The CDR3 runs to 14 residues. Germline values: CDR1 SGHDT, CDR2 YYEEEE. The V gene lost 8 bases and the J gene lost 1 base, with 15 bases spanning the gap. The CDR3 protein is CASSVLGSNYGYTF. In nucleotides, the CDR3 is TGTGCCAGTTCGGTCCTGGGGAGTAACTATGGCTACACCTTC.

The CDR3 sequence: CASSLMAGAQETQYF. CDR3 coding DNA: TGCGCCAGCAGCTTGATGGCAGGGGCGCAAGAGACCCAGTACTTC. This chain joins TRBV5-1 and TRBJ2-5; D may be TRBD1 (6 bases). The CDR3 loop spans 15 amino acids. Trimming took off 1 base at V and 2 bases at J, with 12 bases between the two ends. Germline V gene lookup returns CDR1 SGHRS and CDR2 YFSETQ.

The sample holds one count of this clone. The chain couples TRBV7-2 to TRBJ2-7, with TRBD2 matching over 7 bases. Per the germline V gene, CDR1 is SGHTA and CDR2 is FQGNSA. J was trimmed by 2 bases and V by 7 bases; bases with no gene match: 11. The CDR3 sequence is 15 residues long. Written as DNA, the CDR3 is TGTGCCAGCATCAATCCTTCCCGGGGGGCCTACGAGCAGTACTTC. Protein: CASINPSRGAYEQYF.

V is TRBV2 and J is TRBJ1-2, with 7 positions matching TRBD1. Germline values: CDR1 SNHLY, CDR2 FYNNEI. J gave up 3 bases and V 1 base, and 8 bases lay outside the gene matches. The CDR3 is 16 residues long. CDR3 sequence reads: CASSEDLWGTDYGYTF. CDR3 nucleotide sequence: TGTGCCAGCAGTGAAGATCTTTGGGGGACAGACTATGGCTACACCTTC. The variable domain in full, completed from reference TRBV2 and TRBJ1-2, reads EPEVTQTPSHQVTQMGQEVILRCVPISNHLYFYWYRQILGQKVEFLVSFYNNEISEKSEIFDDQFSVERPDGSNFTLKIRSTKLEDSAMYFCASSEDLWGTDYGYTFGSGTRLTVV.

The chain links TRBV5-1 to TRBJ2-1; no clear D. The V end lost 0 bases, the J end lost 0 bases, and 7 bases lay between the germline ends. The CDR3 is made up of 15 amino acids. Germline V gene sequence: CDR1 SGHRS, CDR2 YFSETQ. The CDR3 bases are TGCGCCAGCAGCTTGGAAGGGCTCTCCTACAATGAGCAGTTCTTC. Translated: CASSLEGLSYNEQFF.

This clone has only a few counts. This chain connects TRBV28 to TRBJ1-1; no definite D call. CDR1 is MDHEN, CDR2 SYDVKM, per germline. Trimming stripped 3 bases from V and 6 bases from J, with 11 bases between. The CDR3 has 13 residues. CDR3 in amino acids: CASSFRGFSEAFF. CDR3 in DNA: TGTGCCAGCAGTTTTCGGGGTTTCTCTGAAGCTTTCTTT.

The chain employs TRBV10-3 and TRBJ2-4; D may be TRBD1 (5 bases). The CDR3 is 12 residues long. Germline-derived CDR1 and CDR2 are ENHRY and SYGVKD. The V and J ends lost 0 bases and 13 bases respectively, with 10 bases between them. CDR3 sequence: CAISESRQLQYF. The CDR3 coding sequence is TGTGCCATCAGTGAGTCTAGACAGTTACAGTACTTC.

Only a few counts were recorded for this clone. The chain links TRBV19 to TRBJ1-3; D perhaps matches TRBD1 (5 bases). Trimming took 6 bases from V and 2 from J, leaving 14 bases between them. This CDR3 is built from 15 residues. The germline CDR1 and CDR2 sequences are LNHDA and SQIVND (reference sequence). CDR3 in amino acids: CASSQGPSTGNTIYF. CDR3 coding DNA: TGTGCCAGTAGCCAGGGCCCTTCCACTGGAAACACCATATATTTT. The full variable domain, in which reference TRBV19 and TRBJ1-3 provide the parts outside the CDR3, is DGGITQSPKYLFRKEGQNVTLSCEQNLNHDAMYWYRQDPGQGLRLIYYSQIVNDFQKGDIAEGYSVSREKKESFPLTVTSAQKNPTAFYLCASSQGPSTGNTIYFGEGSWLTVV.

CDR3 loop: CASRTRQGLEDGYTF. The CDR3 DNA follows: TGTGCCAGTAGGACAAGACAGGGATTGGAGGATGGCTACACCTTC. This rearrangement joins TRBV19 to TRBJ1-2; 7 positions match TRBD1. Germline V gives CDR1 LNHDA, CDR2 SQIVND (reference sequence). The CDR3 runs 15 residues. V dropped 6 bases and J dropped 6; count of bases not matched to a gene: 13. Complete variable domain (other parts from reference TRBV19 and TRBJ1-2): DGGITQSPKYLFRKEGQNVTLSCEQNLNHDAMYWYRQDPGQGLRLIYYSQIVNDFQKGDIAEGYSVSREKKESFPLTVTSAQKNPTAFYLCASRTRQGLEDGYTFGSGTRLTVV.

This sequence joins TRBV28 and TRBJ1-1; D gene unclear. V was pared by 7 bases and J by 0 bases, with 12 bases between. CDR3 length equals 14 residues. Germline CDR1 is MDHEN and CDR2 is SYDVKM. The CDR3 nucleotides read TGTGCCAGCACTAAAAGTCCGTTGAACACTGAAGCTTTCTTT. It translates to CASTKSPLNTEAFF.

The sample holds one count of this clone. CDR3 bases: TGCGCCAGCAATCGGGGACAGGTTTCCCACGAGCAGTACTTC. This translates into CASNRGQVSHEQYF. The J gene is TRBJ2-7, the V gene TRBV5-1; TRBD1 aligns across 8 bases. Germline V gene sequence: CDR1 SGHRS, CDR2 YFSETQ. This CDR3 is 14 amino acids long. After removal of 6 bases from V and 5 bases from J, the junction contained 10 bases not matched to a gene.

This clone was detected only once. In DNA form, the CDR3 reads TGTGCCAGCAGCGTAGGACCCGAGCCTAATGAAAAACTGTTTTTT. Translating gives CASSVGPEPNEKLFF. This chain links TRBV9 with TRBJ1-4; D not resolved. Trimming pared 0 bases from V and 3 bases from J, leaving 9 bases between. This CDR3 is built from 15 residues. In germline, CDR1 is SGDLS, CDR2 YYNGEE.

Only one count was recorded for this clone. The V call is TRBV7-9, the J call TRBJ2-7, with unresolved D. CDR1 and CDR2 from the germline V gene are SEHNR and FQNEAQ (reference sequence). V lost 4 bases, J lost 5 bases, and 12 bases lay in between. This CDR3 spans 13 amino acids. The CDR3 loop reads CASSSSPEHEQYF. CDR3 nucleotides: TGTGCCAGCAGCTCAAGCCCGGAGCACGAGCAGTACTTC.

The rearrangement links TRBV18 to TRBJ1-5; D gene ambiguous. The CDR3 is 15 residues long. The germline V gene has CDR1 KGHSH and CDR2 LQKENI. Trimming cost V 2 bases and J 7 bases, with 15 bases left between them. CDR3 DNA: TGTGCCAGCTCACCAGCTAGGGATGAAGGGCAGCCCCAGCATTTT. It is translated as CASSPARDEGQPQHF.

J is TRBJ1-1 and V is TRBV5-6; tentative D call: TRBD1 (5 bases). Germline V gene lookup returns CDR1 SGHDT and CDR2 YYEEEE. V was pared by 3 bases and J by 1 base, with 7 bases between. The CDR3 consists of 13 residues. The CDR3 here is CASSWGRNTEAFF. The CDR3 coding sequence is TGTGCCAGCAGCTGGGGACGGAACACTGAAGCTTTCTTT.

This clone was counted a single time. The chain links TRBV27 to TRBJ2-7, with TRBD1 matching over 7 bases. V shed 0 bases, J shed 0 bases, and the junction held 5 bases outside the gene matches. This CDR3 spans 16 amino acids. Germline V gives CDR1 MNHEY, CDR2 SMNVEV (reference sequence). CDR3 in DNA: TGTGCCAGCAGTTTATCTGGACAGGACCCCTCCTACGAGCAGTACTTC. It codes for CASSLSGQDPSYEQYF.

This clone was found many times. The J gene is TRBJ2-1, the V gene TRBV9, with D perhaps assigned TRBD1 or TRBD2 (5 bases each). V was clipped by 4 bases and J by 4 bases, with 15 bases between them. CDR1 and CDR2 from the germline V gene are SGDLS and YYNGEE. The CDR3 is 15 amino acids. CDR3 DNA: TGTGCCAGCAGCCCGTCCGGGGCCCTTTACAATGAGCAGTTCTTC. It yields the protein CASSPSGALYNEQFF.

This clone was detected only once. The chain combines TRBV4-3 with TRBJ1-4, with D maybe TRBD1 (5 bases). V was clipped by 3 bases and J by 8 bases, with 19 bases between them. From germline, CDR1 is LGHNA and CDR2 YSLEER. The CDR3 consists of 16 residues. This CDR3 is CASSQTPRARGEKLFF. The CDR3 region has the DNA TGCGCCAGCAGCCAGACCCCCAGGGCTCGAGGGGAAAAACTGTTTTTT.

The table lists this clone with a few counts. The chain is built from TRBV28 and TRBJ1-1, with D possibly matching TRBD1 (5 bases). Trimming shortened V by 6 bases and J by 3 bases, and 11 bases separated the two germline ends. Looked up from germline, CDR1 is MDHEN and CDR2 is SYDVKM. The CDR3 length is 13 residues. The CDR3: CASSLQGHTEAFF. The CDR3 DNA is TGTGCCAGCAGCCTCCAGGGTCACACTGAAGCTTTCTTT.

This clone was seen only a few times. The chain has TRBV9 and TRBJ2-3; D unclear. The CDR3 length is 16 residues. Germline CDR1 and CDR2: SGDLS and YYNGEE. The V gene lost 0 bases and the J gene lost 0 bases, with 11 bases spanning the gap. CDR3 amino acids: CASSVALYSSTDTQYF. CDR3 nucleotide sequence: TGTGCCAGCAGCGTAGCGTTGTATTCTAGCACAGATACGCAGTATTTT. Filled out from reference TRBV9 and TRBJ2-3, the complete variable domain reads DSGVTQTPKHLITATGQRVTLRCSPRSGDLSVYWYQQSLDQGLQFLIQYYNGEERAKGNILERFSAQQFPDLHSELNLSSLELGDSALYFCASSVALYSSTDTQYFGPGTRLTVL.

This clone was found a few times. V and J are TRBV2 and TRBJ1-5; D might be TRBD1 (5 bases). The V end was cut by 3 bases, the J end by 12 bases, with 9 bases between. CDR1 and CDR2 from the germline V gene are SNHLY and FYNNEI. The CDR3 is made up of 11 amino acids. The chain's CDR3 is CASSDGGVQHF. The CDR3 region has the DNA TGTGCCAGCAGTGACGGAGGGGTCCAGCATTTT.

This sequence joins TRBV25-1 and TRBJ1-4, with TRBD1 as a possible D gene (5 bases). CDR1 MGHDK and CDR2 SYGVNS come from the germline V gene. The CDR3 totals 14 residues. The V end was cut by 5 bases, the J end by 7 bases, with 14 bases between. CDR3 region: CASSSGTVGEKLFF. CDR3 in DNA: TGTGCCAGCAGTTCGGGGACCGTGGGTGAAAAACTGTTTTTT.

This clone has a single count. The chain uses TRBV10-3 and TRBJ2-2; D is unclear. Germline V gene sequence: CDR1 ENHRY, CDR2 SYGVKD. Trimming removed 2 bases from V and 0 bases from J, with 7 bases in between. The CDR3 contains 15 residues. The CDR3 bases are TGTGCCATCAGTGAGGGCAGCCCGAACACCGGGGAGCTGTTTTTT. It yields the protein CAISEGSPNTGELFF.

This clone was seen more than once but under ten times. This chain connects TRBV6-4 to TRBJ1-5; 8 bases match TRBD1. This CDR3 is built from 18 residues. Trimming cost V 2 bases and J 1 base; bases outside gene matches: 10. The germline V gene has CDR1 MRHNA and CDR2 SNTAGT. CDR3: CASSDPGGVKWSNQPQHF. CDR3 DNA: TGTGCCAGCAGTGACCCAGGGGGCGTCAAATGGAGCAATCAGCCCCAGCATTTT.